This TCR beta chain is drawn from a study of blood T cell repertoires in COVID-19. Per the original methods: From reference gene primer amplification, estimates of nucleated cell counts were derived. The table came from immunoSEQ multiplex PCR; TCRdb's copy has only in-frame clones and leaves some out. V and J calls and clone size are copied from that table; D and trimming were computed from the DNA. This sample has more than 95,000 clones, with 60% to 80% found just once. V shed 2 bases, J shed 4 bases, and the junction held 14 bases outside the gene matches. CDR3 length: 18 amino acids. CDR1 and CDR2 from the germline V gene are GTSNPN and SVGIG (reference sequence).

The sequenced sample was peripheral blood. This receptor was identified in a man in his 60s with acute or convalescent COVID-19. The chain uses TRBV30 and TRBJ2-3, with 11 nucleotides matching TRBD1. DNA of the CDR3: TGTGCCTGGAGTACAGGACAGGGGGCGGAAGCCTGGGCAGATACGCAGTATTTT. Its translation: CAWSTGQGAEAWADTQYF.